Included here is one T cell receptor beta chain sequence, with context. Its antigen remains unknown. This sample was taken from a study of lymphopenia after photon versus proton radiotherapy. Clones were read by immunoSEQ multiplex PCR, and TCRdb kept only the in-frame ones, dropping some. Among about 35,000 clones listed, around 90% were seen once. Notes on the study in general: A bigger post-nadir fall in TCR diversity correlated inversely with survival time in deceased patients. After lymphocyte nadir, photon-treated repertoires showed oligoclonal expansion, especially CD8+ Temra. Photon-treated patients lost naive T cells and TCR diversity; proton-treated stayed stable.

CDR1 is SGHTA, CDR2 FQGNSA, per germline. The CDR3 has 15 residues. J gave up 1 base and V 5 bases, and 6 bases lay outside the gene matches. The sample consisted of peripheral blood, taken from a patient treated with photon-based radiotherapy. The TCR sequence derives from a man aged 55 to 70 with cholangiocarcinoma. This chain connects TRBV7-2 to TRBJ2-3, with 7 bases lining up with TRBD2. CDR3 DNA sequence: TGTGCCAGCAGCGAAACGGGACTACGCACAGATACGCAGTATTTT. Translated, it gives CASSETGLRTDTQYF.